This T cell receptor beta chain is drawn from a study of blood T cell repertoires in COVID-19. Produced via immunoSEQ multiplex PCR; TCRdb's table is partial and in-frame only. This table holds 130,000 to 150,000 clones, roughly nine tenths found once. Trimming left V 2 bases short and J 1 base short, with 5 bases between. CDR1 and CDR2 from the germline V gene are MNHEY and SMNVEV (reference sequence). The CDR3 covers 13 residues. The receptor's source is a human donor in a cohort sampled during active COVID-19. The chain uses TRBV27 and TRBJ1-1; the D is unclear. Sequencing used peripheral blood. CDR3 residues: CASSLEGNTEAFF. Written as DNA, the CDR3 is TGTGCCAGCAGTTTAGAGGGGAACACTGAAGCTTTCTTT.